The entry that follows covers one T cell receptor (beta chain) sequence. Antigen unknown. This record comes from a study of T cell repertoires in cytomegalovirus infection. Study at large: Used in the study were CMV epitopes, some recently identified and HLA-C-restricted, others well-studied and HLA-B-restricted. From public TCR beta signatures came an indication of both CMV infection and matching HLA type.

MiXCR was run by TCRdb on the reads, yielding one entry per CDR3 protein. In the table there are roughly 990,000 distinct CDR3 sequences, around 32% of which are singletons. Whole-study findings and limits: Cumulative frequency (of public TCR beta family members) identified carriers of CMV plus the relevant HLA. HLA-C-restricted, CMV-specific TCR beta clonotypes were dominant ex vivo.

Germline V gives CDR1 MGHRA, CDR2 YSYEKL. This CDR3 region has 16 residues. V lost 7 bases, J lost 5 bases, and 23 bases lay in between. J is TRBJ1-1 and V is TRBV4-1, with D unresolved. Material: cultured CD8+ T cells from PBMCs, obtained from culture after CMV antigen stimulation. The source is a human donor in good health (CMV status not recorded). Some clones in this sample may be carry-over from other donors' samples. CDR3 nucleotide sequence: TGCGCCAGCAATTCTCTAACGACAACCGTGAGGACTGAAGCTTTCTTT. This encodes CASNSLTTTVRTEAFF.